This is a list of T cell receptor beta chains from one sample in a study of T-cell reconstitution after alpha-beta-depleted transplantation in children. In TCRdb, the PCR reads were re-called with MiXCR into one record per CDR3 protein. The data hold around 360,000 distinct CDR3 sequences, with 9% to 12% observed a single time. The sequences come from PBMCs from the stem cell graft donor, collected from the stem cell graft. The receptors come from a human donor who donated a stem cell graft to a child with acute lymphoblastic leukemia. Each CDR3 is given with its conserved first and last residue. Each record gives: J gene, clone size, V gene, D gene, CDR3 DNA, CDR3 protein. D genes are given only for firm matches. Clone size is shown for a subset of rows, as once, few, many or a class of expanded clone.

j_call: TRBJ2-5; clone_size: few; v_call: TRBV19; d_call: -; cdr3_nt: TGTGCCAGCGATAGTGGATGGGAGGAGACCCAGTACTTC; cdr3_aa: CASDSGWEETQYF
j_call: TRBJ2-7; clone_size: -; v_call: TRBV20-1; d_call: TRBD1; cdr3_nt: TGCAGTGCTAGTAACAGGGGGCGCGGGATCTACGAGCAGTACTTC; cdr3_aa: CSASNRGRGIYEQYF
j_call: TRBJ2-3; clone_size: few; v_call: TRBV5-1; d_call: TRBD1; cdr3_nt: TGCGCCAGCATCCCCGGTTGGGACAGTCCCCGCACAGATACGCAGTATTTT; cdr3_aa: CASIPGWDSPRTDTQYF
j_call: TRBJ1-2; clone_size: many; v_call: TRBV27; d_call: -; cdr3_nt: TGTGCCAGCAGTTTAAGGGGGGGCGGAGCCCTCTATGGCTACACCTTC; cdr3_aa: CASSLRGGGALYGYTF
j_call: TRBJ1-1; clone_size: -; v_call: TRBV5-1; d_call: -; cdr3_nt: TGCGCCAGCAGGATGGAGGCCAACACTGAAGCTTTCTTT; cdr3_aa: CASRMEANTEAFF
j_call: TRBJ2-2; clone_size: -; v_call: TRBV20-1; d_call: -; cdr3_nt: TGCAGTGCTCCTCATACACAGCGGGACACCGGGGAGCTGTTTTTT; cdr3_aa: CSAPHTQRDTGELFF
j_call: TRBJ2-7; clone_size: many; v_call: TRBV20-1; d_call: TRBD2; cdr3_nt: TGCAGTGCTTCAAGACTAGCTTTCCCCTACGAGCAGTACTTC; cdr3_aa: CSASRLAFPYEQYF
j_call: TRBJ2-1; clone_size: many; v_call: TRBV7-2; d_call: TRBD2; cdr3_nt: TGTGCCAGCAGCTTAGGGGGCGGGGGATACAATGAGCAGTTCTTC; cdr3_aa: CASSLGGGGYNEQFF
j_call: TRBJ1-2; clone_size: -; v_call: TRBV25-1; d_call: TRBD1; cdr3_nt: TGTGCCAGCAGTGTCGGGACAGGGAAGGGCTACACCTTC; cdr3_aa: CASSVGTGKGYTF
j_call: TRBJ1-5; clone_size: few; v_call: TRBV20-1; d_call: -; cdr3_nt: TGCAGTGCCCTACAGGGAAGGAATCAGCCCCAGCATTTT; cdr3_aa: CSALQGRNQPQHF
j_call: TRBJ1-1; clone_size: few; v_call: TRBV7-3; d_call: -; cdr3_nt: TGTGCCGGGAGAAGACAGGAACCCTGGGCTTTCTTT; cdr3_aa: CAGRRQEPWAFF
j_call: TRBJ2-7; clone_size: -; v_call: TRBV10-3; d_call: -; cdr3_nt: TGTGCCATCAGTGAGCCAGGGAAGCCCGACGAGCAGTACTTC; cdr3_aa: CAISEPGKPDEQYF
j_call: TRBJ1-1; clone_size: few; v_call: TRBV20-1; d_call: TRBD1; cdr3_nt: TGCAGTGCTCCGCACAGGGGCCGGGTGAACACTGAAGCTTTCTTT; cdr3_aa: CSAPHRGRVNTEAFF
j_call: TRBJ2-3; clone_size: few; v_call: TRBV6-5; d_call: -; cdr3_nt: TGTGCCAGCAGTTTCACTAGCAATCCTGTAGATACGCAGTATTTT; cdr3_aa: CASSFTSNPVDTQYF
j_call: TRBJ2-3; clone_size: few; v_call: TRBV20-1; d_call: TRBD2; cdr3_nt: TGCAGTGCTGATCGTTCCGTTTGGCGGGAGTTTAGCACAGATACGCAGTATTTT; cdr3_aa: CSADRSVWREFSTDTQYF
j_call: TRBJ2-1; clone_size: many; v_call: TRBV7-3; d_call: -; cdr3_nt: TGTGCCAGCAGCTTGGGTTGGGGCTCCAATGAGCAGTTCTTC; cdr3_aa: CASSLGWGSNEQFF
j_call: TRBJ2-1; clone_size: many; v_call: TRBV9; d_call: -; cdr3_nt: TGTGCCAGCAGTGCTAGAGATTCTGGGTTTAATGAGCAGTTCTTC; cdr3_aa: CASSARDSGFNEQFF
j_call: TRBJ2-1; clone_size: few; v_call: TRBV13; d_call: -; cdr3_nt: TGTGCCAGCAGCGTTGTCTCAGCCTACAATGAGCAGTTCTTC; cdr3_aa: CASSVVSAYNEQFF
j_call: TRBJ2-7; clone_size: few; v_call: TRBV4-3; d_call: -; cdr3_nt: TGCGCCAGCAGCCAAGATACGCTGGGTCCCGAGCAGTACTTC; cdr3_aa: CASSQDTLGPEQYF
j_call: TRBJ2-3; clone_size: -; v_call: TRBV15; d_call: TRBD2; cdr3_nt: TGTGCCACCAGCAGAGCGACTAGCGGGTGGGCAGATACGCAGTATTTT; cdr3_aa: CATSRATSGWADTQYF
j_call: TRBJ2-1; clone_size: -; v_call: TRBV4-3; d_call: TRBD1; cdr3_nt: TGCGCCAGCAGCCAAGGGACAGGGGTGTCCAATGAGCAGTTCTTC; cdr3_aa: CASSQGTGVSNEQFF
j_call: TRBJ2-3; clone_size: few; v_call: TRBV5-5; d_call: -; cdr3_nt: TGTGCCAGCAGCGACGGACAGGGAGGGACAGATACGCAGTATTTT; cdr3_aa: CASSDGQGGTDTQYF
j_call: TRBJ2-1; clone_size: -; v_call: TRBV5-1; d_call: -; cdr3_nt: TGCGCCAGCAGCTTGGAATTTCCAGATTTCTACAATGAGCAGTTCTTC; cdr3_aa: CASSLEFPDFYNEQFF
j_call: TRBJ2-4; clone_size: few; v_call: TRBV9; d_call: -; cdr3_nt: TGTGCCAGCAGGGGGGACGAAAACATTCAGTACTTC; cdr3_aa: CASRGDENIQYF
j_call: TRBJ2-2; clone_size: many; v_call: TRBV4-3; d_call: TRBD2; cdr3_nt: TGCGCCAGCAGCCCCGGGACTAGCGCCCTAGGCGGCACCGGGGAGCTGTTTTTT; cdr3_aa: CASSPGTSALGGTGELFF
j_call: TRBJ2-2; clone_size: -; v_call: TRBV7-8; d_call: -; cdr3_nt: TGTGCCAGCCCCAGGGCGAGCACCGGGGAGCTGTTTTTT; cdr3_aa: CASPRASTGELFF
j_call: TRBJ2-7; clone_size: -; v_call: TRBV20-1; d_call: TRBD2; cdr3_nt: TGCAGTGCTAGAGACGAAGGGACTAGCAGCTACGAGCAGTACTTC; cdr3_aa: CSARDEGTSSYEQYF
j_call: TRBJ2-1; clone_size: few; v_call: TRBV6-2/TRBV6-3; d_call: -; cdr3_nt: TGTGCCAGCAGTTACCTGTTAGACGGGAATGAGCAGTTCTTC; cdr3_aa: CASSYLLDGNEQFF
j_call: TRBJ1-4; clone_size: many; v_call: TRBV6-1; d_call: -; cdr3_nt: TGTGCCAGCACGGGGACGGGGAATGAAAAACTGTTTTTT; cdr3_aa: CASTGTGNEKLFF
j_call: TRBJ2-2; clone_size: -; v_call: TRBV11-1; d_call: TRBD2; cdr3_nt: TGTGCCAGCAGCCAAGATCTGGGACTAGCGTCCAAGGCCGGGGAGCTGTTTTTT; cdr3_aa: CASSQDLGLASKAGELFF
j_call: TRBJ1-2; clone_size: once; v_call: TRBV4-1; d_call: TRBD1; cdr3_nt: TGCGCCAGCAGCCAGCTATCCCGGACAGGGGCGGAGGGCTACACCTTC; cdr3_aa: CASSQLSRTGAEGYTF
j_call: TRBJ2-1; clone_size: -; v_call: TRBV5-1; d_call: TRBD2; cdr3_nt: TGCGCCAGCAGCTTTCTCGGGACTAGCGGGAGGGCATCCTACAATGAGCAGTTCTTC; cdr3_aa: CASSFLGTSGRASYNEQFF
j_call: TRBJ2-7; clone_size: -; v_call: TRBV6-2/TRBV6-3; d_call: -; cdr3_nt: TGTGCCAGCAGTTACGATCCCTTAGCGCCCCTCGACGAGCAGTACTTC; cdr3_aa: CASSYDPLAPLDEQYF
j_call: TRBJ2-7; clone_size: -; v_call: TRBV7-8; d_call: -; cdr3_nt: TGTGCCAGCAGCTTAGAGGGAAGGGCCTCCTACGAGCAGTACTTC; cdr3_aa: CASSLEGRASYEQYF
j_call: TRBJ2-3; clone_size: few; v_call: TRBV9; d_call: -; cdr3_nt: TGTGCCAGCACCCCATGGGGGGGCACAGATACGCAGTATTTT; cdr3_aa: CASTPWGGTDTQYF
j_call: TRBJ2-7; clone_size: -; v_call: TRBV29-1; d_call: TRBD1; cdr3_nt: TGCAGCGTGAACAGGGGGACCTACGAGCAGTACTTC; cdr3_aa: CSVNRGTYEQYF
j_call: TRBJ2-7; clone_size: few; v_call: TRBV7-9; d_call: -; cdr3_nt: TGTGCCAGCAGCTTAGTGGCAGGGGTCTTCTCCTACGAGCAGTACTTC; cdr3_aa: CASSLVAGVFSYEQYF
j_call: TRBJ2-1; clone_size: many; v_call: TRBV6-2/TRBV6-3; d_call: -; cdr3_nt: TGTGCCAGCACCAAACTAGAAACGGTCAATGAGCAGTTCTTC; cdr3_aa: CASTKLETVNEQFF
j_call: TRBJ2-7; clone_size: many; v_call: TRBV28; d_call: -; cdr3_nt: TGTGCCAGCAGTTTACGCGGGGCCGCCTACGAGCAGTACTTC; cdr3_aa: CASSLRGAAYEQYF
j_call: TRBJ2-1; clone_size: few; v_call: TRBV29-1; d_call: -; cdr3_nt: TGCAGCGTTGAAGATCAGACATCTTGGGACAATGAGCAGTTCTTC; cdr3_aa: CSVEDQTSWDNEQFF
j_call: TRBJ2-3; clone_size: -; v_call: TRBV7-6; d_call: TRBD1; cdr3_nt: TGTGCCAGCAGCCCGAACTCAAGGACAGGAATCACAGATACGCAGTATTTT; cdr3_aa: CASSPNSRTGITDTQYF
j_call: TRBJ2-7; clone_size: -; v_call: TRBV4-3; d_call: -; cdr3_nt: TGCGCCAGCAGCCAAGATTACGGGGGCAGTCGAAAACACTACGAGCAGTACTTC; cdr3_aa: CASSQDYGGSRKHYEQYF
j_call: TRBJ2-5; clone_size: many; v_call: TRBV7-9; d_call: TRBD1; cdr3_nt: TGTGCCAGCAGCGCACAGGGGACCTACCAAGAGACCCAGTACTTC; cdr3_aa: CASSAQGTYQETQYF